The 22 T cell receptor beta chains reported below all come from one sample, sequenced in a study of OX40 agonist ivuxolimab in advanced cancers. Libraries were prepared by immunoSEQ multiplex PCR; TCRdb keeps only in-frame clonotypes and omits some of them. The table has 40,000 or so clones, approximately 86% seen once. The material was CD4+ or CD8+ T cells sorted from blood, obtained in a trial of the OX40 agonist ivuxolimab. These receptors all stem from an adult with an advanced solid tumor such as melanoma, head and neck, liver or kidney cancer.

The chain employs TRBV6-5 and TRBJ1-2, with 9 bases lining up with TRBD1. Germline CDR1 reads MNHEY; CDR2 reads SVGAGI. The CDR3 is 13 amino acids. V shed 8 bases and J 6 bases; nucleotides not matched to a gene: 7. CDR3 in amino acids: CASVSGTGHGYTF. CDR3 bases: TGTGCCAGCGTATCCGGGACAGGGCATGGCTACACCTTC.

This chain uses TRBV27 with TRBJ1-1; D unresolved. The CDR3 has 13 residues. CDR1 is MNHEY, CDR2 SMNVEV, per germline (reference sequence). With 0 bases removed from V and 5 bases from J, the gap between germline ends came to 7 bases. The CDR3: CASSLSIATEAFF. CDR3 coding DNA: TGTGCCAGCAGTTTATCGATAGCAACTGAAGCTTTCTTT.

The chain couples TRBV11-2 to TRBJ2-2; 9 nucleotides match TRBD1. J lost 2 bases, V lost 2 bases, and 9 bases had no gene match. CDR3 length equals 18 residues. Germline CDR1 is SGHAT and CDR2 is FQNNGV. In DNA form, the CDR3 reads TGTGCCAGCAGCTTATCAAAAGGACAGGGGACAAACACCGGGGAGCTGTTTTTT. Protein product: CASSLSKGQGTNTGELFF.

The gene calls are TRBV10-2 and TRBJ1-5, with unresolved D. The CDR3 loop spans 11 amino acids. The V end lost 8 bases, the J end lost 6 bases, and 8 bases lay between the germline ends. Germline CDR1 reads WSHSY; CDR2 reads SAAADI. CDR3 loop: CASGEGQPQHF. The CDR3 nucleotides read TGCGCCAGCGGAGAGGGTCAGCCCCAGCATTTT.

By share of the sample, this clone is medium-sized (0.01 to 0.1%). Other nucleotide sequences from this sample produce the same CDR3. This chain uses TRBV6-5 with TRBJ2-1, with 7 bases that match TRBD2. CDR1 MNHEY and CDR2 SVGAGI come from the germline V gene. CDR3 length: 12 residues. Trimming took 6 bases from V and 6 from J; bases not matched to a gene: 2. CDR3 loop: CASSPGGNEQFF. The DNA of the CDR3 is TGTGCCAGCAGCCCGGGGGGCAATGAGCAGTTCTTC.

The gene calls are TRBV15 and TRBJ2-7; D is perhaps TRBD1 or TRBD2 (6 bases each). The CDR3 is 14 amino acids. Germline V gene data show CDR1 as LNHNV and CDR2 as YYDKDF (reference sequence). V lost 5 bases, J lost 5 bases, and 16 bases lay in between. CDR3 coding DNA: TGTGCCACCAGCGTTCAAGGGGGGAGCGACGAGCAGTACTTC. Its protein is CATSVQGGSDEQYF.

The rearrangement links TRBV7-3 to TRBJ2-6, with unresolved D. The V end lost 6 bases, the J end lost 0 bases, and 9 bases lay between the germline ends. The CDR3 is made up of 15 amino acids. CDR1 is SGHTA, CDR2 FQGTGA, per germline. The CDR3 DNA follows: TGTGCCAGCAGTTCCCGCGGCTCTGGGGCCAACGTCCTGACTTTC. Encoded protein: CASSSRGSGANVLTF.

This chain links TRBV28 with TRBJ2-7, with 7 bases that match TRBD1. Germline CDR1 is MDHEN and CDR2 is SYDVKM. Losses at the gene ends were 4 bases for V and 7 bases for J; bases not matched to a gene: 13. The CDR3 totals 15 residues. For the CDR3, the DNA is TGTGCCAGCAGTTCGGTGACAGGGTGGGGACGGGAGCAGTACTTC. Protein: CASSSVTGWGREQYF.

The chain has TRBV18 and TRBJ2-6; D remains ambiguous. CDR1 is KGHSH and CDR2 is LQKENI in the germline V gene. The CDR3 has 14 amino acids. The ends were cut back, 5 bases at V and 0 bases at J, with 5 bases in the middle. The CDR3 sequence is CASSSDSGANVLTF. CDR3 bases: TGTGCCAGCTCATCGGACTCTGGGGCCAACGTCCTGACTTTC.

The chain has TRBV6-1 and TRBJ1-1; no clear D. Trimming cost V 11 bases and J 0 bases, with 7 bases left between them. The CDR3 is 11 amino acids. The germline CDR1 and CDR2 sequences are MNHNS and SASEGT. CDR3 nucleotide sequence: TGTGCCGGACGGATGAACACTGAAGCTTTCTTT. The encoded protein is CAGRMNTEAFF.

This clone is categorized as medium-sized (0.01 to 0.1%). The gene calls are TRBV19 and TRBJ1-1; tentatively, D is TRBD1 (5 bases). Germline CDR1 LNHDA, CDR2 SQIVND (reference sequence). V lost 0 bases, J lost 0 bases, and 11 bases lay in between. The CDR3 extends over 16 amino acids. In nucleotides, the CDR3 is TGTGCCAGTAGTATAGATCTCGGGGGAATGAACACTGAAGCTTTCTTT. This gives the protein CASSIDLGGMNTEAFF.

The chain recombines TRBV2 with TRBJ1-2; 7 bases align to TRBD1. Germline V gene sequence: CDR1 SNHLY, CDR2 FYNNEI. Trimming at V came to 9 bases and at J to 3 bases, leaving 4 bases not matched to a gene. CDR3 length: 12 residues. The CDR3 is CARRDRDYGYTF. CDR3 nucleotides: TGTGCCAGACGGGACAGAGACTATGGCTACACCTTC.

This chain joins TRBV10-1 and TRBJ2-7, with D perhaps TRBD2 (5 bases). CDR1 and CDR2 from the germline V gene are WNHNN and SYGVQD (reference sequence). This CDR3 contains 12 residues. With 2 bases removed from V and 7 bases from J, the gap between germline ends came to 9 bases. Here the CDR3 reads CASSERSGEQYF. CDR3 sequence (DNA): TGCGCCAGCAGTGAGAGGTCGGGGGAGCAGTACTTC.

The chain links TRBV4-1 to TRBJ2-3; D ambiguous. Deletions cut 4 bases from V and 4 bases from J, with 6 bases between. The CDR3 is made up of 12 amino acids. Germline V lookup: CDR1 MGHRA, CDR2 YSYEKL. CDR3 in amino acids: CASSLRPDTQYF. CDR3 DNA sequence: TGCGCCAGCAGCCTCCGCCCAGATACGCAGTATTTT.

CDR3 residues: CASSLGTGDYYEQYF. The DNA for the CDR3 is TGTGCCAGCAGCCTCGGGACAGGGGACTACTACGAGCAGTACTTC. The rearrangement joins TRBV13 to TRBJ2-7, with 10 bases matching TRBD1. J was trimmed by 3 bases and V by 5 bases; bases with no gene match: 7. Germline CDR1 and CDR2: PRHDT and FYEKMQ (reference sequence). The CDR3 is 15 amino acids.

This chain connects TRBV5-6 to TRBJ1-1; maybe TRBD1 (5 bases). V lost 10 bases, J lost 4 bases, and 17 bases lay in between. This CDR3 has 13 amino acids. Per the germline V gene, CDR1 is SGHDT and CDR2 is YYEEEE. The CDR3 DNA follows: TGTGCCGTCGAACAGGCGTCGGGCACTGAAGCTTTCTTT. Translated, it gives CAVEQASGTEAFF.

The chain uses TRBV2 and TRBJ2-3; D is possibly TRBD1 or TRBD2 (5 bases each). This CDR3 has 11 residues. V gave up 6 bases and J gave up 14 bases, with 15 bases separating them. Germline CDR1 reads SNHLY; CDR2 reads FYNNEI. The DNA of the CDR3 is TGTGCCAGCAGGGAACGGGACCAACTGTATTTT. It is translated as CASRERDQLYF.

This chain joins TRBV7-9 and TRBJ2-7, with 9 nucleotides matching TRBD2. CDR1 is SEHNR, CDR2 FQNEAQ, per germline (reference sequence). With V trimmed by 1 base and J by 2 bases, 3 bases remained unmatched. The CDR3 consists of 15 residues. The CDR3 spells CASSLDAGGPYEQYF. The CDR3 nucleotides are TGTGCCAGCAGCTTAGATGCGGGGGGGCCCTACGAGCAGTACTTC.

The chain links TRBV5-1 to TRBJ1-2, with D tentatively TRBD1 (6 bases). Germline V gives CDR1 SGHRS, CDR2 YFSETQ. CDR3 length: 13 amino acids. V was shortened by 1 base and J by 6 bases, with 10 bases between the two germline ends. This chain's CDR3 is CASSLRGRDGYTF. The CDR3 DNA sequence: TGCGCCAGCAGCTTGCGGGGGCGGGATGGCTACACCTTC.

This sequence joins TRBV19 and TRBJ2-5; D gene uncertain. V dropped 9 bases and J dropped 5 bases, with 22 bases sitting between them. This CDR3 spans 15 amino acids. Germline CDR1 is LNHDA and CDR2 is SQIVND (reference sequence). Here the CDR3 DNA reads TGTGCCAGCCACGCCCGTGGCGCGAGTTGGGAGACCCAGTACTTC. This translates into CASHARGASWETQYF. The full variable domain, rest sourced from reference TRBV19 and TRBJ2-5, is DGGITQSPKYLFRKEGQNVTLSCEQNLNHDAMYWYRQDPGQGLRLIYYSQIVNDFQKGDIAEGYSVSREKKESFPLTVTSAQKNPTAFYLCASHARGASWETQYFGPGTRLLVL.

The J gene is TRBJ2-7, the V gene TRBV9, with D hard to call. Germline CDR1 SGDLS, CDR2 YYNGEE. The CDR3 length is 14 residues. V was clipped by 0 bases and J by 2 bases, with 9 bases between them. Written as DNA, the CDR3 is TGTGCCAGCAGCGTAGAAGATAGTCCCTACGAGCAGTACTTC. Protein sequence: CASSVEDSPYEQYF.

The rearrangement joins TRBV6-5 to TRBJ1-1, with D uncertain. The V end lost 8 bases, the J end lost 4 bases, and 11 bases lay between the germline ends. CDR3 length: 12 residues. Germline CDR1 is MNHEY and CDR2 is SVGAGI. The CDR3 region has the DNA TGTGCCAGCCTAGACGTGAGCACTGAAGCTTTCTTT. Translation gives CASLDVSTEAFF.